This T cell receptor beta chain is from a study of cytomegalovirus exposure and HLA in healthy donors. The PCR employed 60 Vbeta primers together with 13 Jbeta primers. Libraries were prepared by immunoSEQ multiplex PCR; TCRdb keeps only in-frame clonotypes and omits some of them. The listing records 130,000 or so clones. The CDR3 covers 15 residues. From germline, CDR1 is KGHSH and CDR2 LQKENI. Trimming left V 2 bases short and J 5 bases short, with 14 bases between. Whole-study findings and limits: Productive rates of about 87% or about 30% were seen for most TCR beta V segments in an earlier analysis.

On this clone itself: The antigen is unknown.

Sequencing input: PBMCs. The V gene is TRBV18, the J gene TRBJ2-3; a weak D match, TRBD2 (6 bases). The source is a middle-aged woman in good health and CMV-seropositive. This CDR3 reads CASSPSGAGGDTQYF. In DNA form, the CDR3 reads TGTGCCAGCTCACCAAGCGGAGCCGGGGGAGATACGCAGTATTTT. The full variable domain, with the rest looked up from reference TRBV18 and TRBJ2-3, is NAGVMQNPRHLVRRRGQEARLRCSPMKGHSHVYWYRQLPEEGLKFMVYLQKENIIDESGMPKERFSAEFPKEGPSILRIQQVVRGDSAAYFCASSPSGAGGDTQYFGPGTRLTVL.